This T cell receptor (beta chain) is drawn from a study of T-cell reconstitution after alpha-beta-depleted transplantation in children (dated by TCRdb to 2016 to 2017). For the wider study: The study quantitatively tracked T-cell immune reconstitution after TCRalphabeta/CD19-depleted allogeneic hematopoietic cell transplantation in children using TCR repertoire profiling.

V is shortened by 3 bases, J by 8 bases, and the region joining them spans 10 bases. The CDR3 holds 12 amino acids from the cysteine to the phenylalanine. Of all the DNA, just the CDR3 is kept, 36 bases in frame from base 1. Points on this clonotype: The antigen this receptor binds is unknown. No base quality information exists; no much larger clone differs at one position.

The library was produced with PCR. The run used an Illumina HiSeq 2500. TCR library preparation used molecular barcoding, with unique molecular identifiers applied to normalize quantification of the TCRbeta repertoire. Using fastp trimming at Q25 and MiXCR clonotype assembly, TCRdb reanalyzed the public sequencing data and kept in-frame beta chains. Records with the same CDR3 protein are collapsed into one entry carrying the most frequent genes and DNA. The sample profile shows about 500,000 distinct CDR3 sequences; 32% of them were found once. 2% to 3% of the sample comes from the top ten. The V and J segments used are TRBV12-3 or TRBV12-4 and TRBJ1-1; the D gene is perhaps TRBD1, from 5 matching bases. The receptor comes from a human donor who donated a stem cell graft to a child with aplastic anemia. Sequences were derived from PBMCs from the stem cell graft donor, sampled from the stem cell graft. In nucleotide form, the sequence is TGTGCCAGCAGTTTCGATTACAGGGAAGCTTTCTTT. It translates to CASSFDYREAFF.